The 20 T cell receptor beta chains presented below share a single source sample, sequenced in a study of low-dose radiotherapy and immunotherapy resistance in tumors. Priming of first-strand cDNA relied on TRAV- and TRBV-specific primers (covering alpha and beta chains). With a V-primer adapter and a constant-region primer, TCRs were amplified for about 20 PCR cycles. TCRdb passed the reads through MiXCR, listing each CDR3 protein once. The data hold roughly 13,000 distinct CDR3 sequences, with about three fifths observed a single time. These receptors came from a human donor with advanced metastatic prostate, ovarian, gallbladder or colorectal cancer (not recorded which). This table probably holds off-target reads from a library built for another chain.

This chain joins TRBV28 and TRBJ2-5, with 10 bases that match TRBD1. The length of the CDR3 is 13 residues. Looked up from germline, CDR1 is MDHEN and CDR2 is SYDVKM. V was pared by 5 bases and J by 4 bases, with 1 base of the junction left unmatched. CDR3 nucleotides: TGTGCCAGCAGTCGGGACAGGGGAGAGACCCAGTACTTC. This sequence encodes CASSRDRGETQYF.

This clonotype was seen a few times. This sequence joins TRBV4-2 and TRBJ1-5; the D is unclear. From germline, CDR1 is LGHNA and CDR2 YNFKEQ. The CDR3 length is 17 residues. V gave up 1 base and J gave up 3 bases, with 16 bases separating them. Written as DNA, the CDR3 is TGTGCCAGCAGCCAAGTATCAAGTTATCGTCCCAATCAGCCCCAGCATTTT. This sequence encodes CASSQVSSYRPNQPQHF.

CDR3 bases: TGCGCCAGCACTCCGGGGCCGGGGGCCAACGTCCTGACTTTC. Translated: CASTPGPGANVLTF. V usage is TRBV5-1 and J usage is TRBJ2-6, with D perhaps TRBD1 or TRBD2 (5 bases each). The CDR3 is 14 residues long. With 6 bases removed from V and 4 bases from J, the gap between germline ends came to 11 bases. Germline loops: CDR1 SGHRS, CDR2 YFSETQ.

V and J are TRBV12-3 or TRBV12-4 and TRBJ2-2, with D possibly being TRBD2 (5 bases). The ends were cut back, 0 bases at V and 4 bases at J, with 9 bases in the middle. This CDR3 has 15 residues. CDR3 in DNA: TGTGCCAGCAGTTTAGCGGGAGTAGGCACCGGGGAGCTGTTTTTT. Its protein product is CASSLAGVGTGELFF.

This chain uses TRBV12-3 or TRBV12-4 with TRBJ1-2, with D tentatively TRBD1 (5 bases). The CDR3 consists of 15 residues. The V gene lost 4 bases and the J gene lost 1 base, with 13 bases spanning the gap. CDR3 protein: CASSSTGTGNYGYTF. CDR3 nucleotide sequence: TGTGCCAGCAGTTCGACCGGGACGGGTAACTATGGCTACACCTTC.

This chain joins TRBV28 and TRBJ2-1; possible D gene TRBD1, 6 bases. V was trimmed by 5 bases and J by 7 bases, leaving 12 bases between them. Germline V gene lookup returns CDR1 MDHEN and CDR2 SYDVKM. CDR3 length equals 13 residues. The CDR3 spells CASSNGGRNEQFF. For the CDR3, the DNA is TGTGCCAGCAGTAATGGGGGCCGGAATGAGCAGTTCTTC.

The V gene is TRBV2, the J gene TRBJ2-5; no firm D call. The germline V and J ends were trimmed by 6 bases and 1 base, with 9 bases remaining between them. CDR1 and CDR2 from the germline V gene are SNHLY and FYNNEI. The CDR3 spans 13 residues. The CDR3 sequence is CASSGYFQETQYF. The CDR3 nucleotides read TGTGCCAGCAGCGGATACTTCCAAGAGACCCAGTACTTC. Full variable domain (outside the CDR3, taken from reference TRBV2 and TRBJ2-5): EPEVTQTPSHQVTQMGQEVILRCVPISNHLYFYWYRQILGQKVEFLVSFYNNEISEKSEIFDDQFSVERPDGSNFTLKIRSTKLEDSAMYFCASSGYFQETQYFGPGTRLLVL.

This chain's CDR3 is CASSGGGTRDNEQFF. The DNA of the CDR3 is TGTGCCAGCAGTGGGGGAGGGACCAGGGACAATGAGCAGTTCTTC. The chain has TRBV6-2 or TRBV6-3 and TRBJ2-1; 7 bases line up with TRBD2. Germline CDR1 and CDR2: MNHEY and SVGEGT. The CDR3 is 15 residues long. After removal of 5 bases from V and 5 bases from J, the junction contained 9 bases not matched to a gene.

The chain recombines TRBV5-5 with TRBJ2-7; no definite D call. Trimming cost V 4 bases and J 1 base, with 21 bases left between them. Germline V CDR1 and CDR2: SGHKS, YYEKEE (reference sequence). This CDR3 region has 17 residues. CDR3 protein: CASSPWTEFSTSYEQYF. CDR3 bases: TGTGCCAGCAGCCCTTGGACCGAGTTCTCCACATCCTACGAGCAGTACTTC.

This clonotype was detected a few times. The chain recombines TRBV6-2 or TRBV6-3 with TRBJ1-1; 9 nucleotides line up with TRBD1. The germline CDR1 and CDR2 sequences are MNHEY and SVGEGT. With V trimmed by 9 bases and J by 5 bases, 7 bases remained unmatched. The length of the CDR3 is 13 residues. The chain's CDR3 is CASSDRGVTEAFF. CDR3 in DNA: TGTGCCAGTTCAGACAGGGGGGTGACTGAAGCTTTCTTT.

The chain recombines TRBV28 with TRBJ1-2; 10 nucleotides align to TRBD1. Losses at the gene ends were 4 bases for V and 6 bases for J; bases not matched to a gene: 5. Per germline, CDR1 MDHEN and CDR2 SYDVKM. The CDR3 extends over 14 amino acids. CDR3 nucleotides: TGTGCCAGCAGTTACGGGACAGGGGTGGATGGCTACACCTTC. Translating gives CASSYGTGVDGYTF.

The chain uses TRBV7-2 and TRBJ2-3; D is ambiguous. The CDR3 extends over 16 amino acids. The germline gives CDR1 SGHTA, CDR2 FQGNSA. The ends were cut back, 2 bases at V and 7 bases at J, with 19 bases in the middle. CDR3 in amino acids: CASSLHKDRVTNTQYF. Written as DNA, the CDR3 is TGTGCCAGCAGCTTACACAAGGATAGGGTTACTAATACGCAGTATTTT.

The chain carries TRBV2 and TRBJ2-5; possibly TRBD1 for D (5 bases). Germline V lookup: CDR1 SNHLY, CDR2 FYNNEI. V lost 4 bases to trimming and J lost 4 bases, with 10 bases between them. This CDR3 is built from 13 residues. Here the CDR3 DNA reads TGTGCCAGCAGTGTATTAGGGGTAGAGACCCAGTACTTC. Protein product: CASSVLGVETQYF.

This clonotype was detected a few times. The chain uses TRBV28 and TRBJ2-3; TRBD1 matches 9 bases. In germline, CDR1 is MDHEN, CDR2 SYDVKM. The J segment lost 3 bases and the V segment lost 2 bases, leaving 6 bases of the junction unmatched. This CDR3 contains 16 residues. CDR3 loop: CASSLGTGGRTDTQYF. For the CDR3, the DNA is TGTGCCAGCAGTTTAGGCACAGGGGGCAGGACAGATACGCAGTATTTT.

V gene TRBV28 combines with J gene TRBJ1-2; the D is unclear. V lost 7 bases and J 4 bases, leaving 7 bases between the germline ends. The CDR3 is 11 amino acids. Germline CDR1 and CDR2: MDHEN and SYDVKM. The CDR3 region has the DNA TGTGCCAGCACAGGACGCTATGGCTACACCTTC. This gives the protein CASTGRYGYTF.

In its sample, this clonotype was seen a few times. The V and J genes are TRBV2 and TRBJ2-5; D gene unclear. The V and J ends lost 5 bases and 2 bases respectively, with 12 bases between them. The CDR3 runs to 14 residues. The germline V gene has CDR1 SNHLY and CDR2 FYNNEI. The CDR3 spells CASSPGKAQETQYF. The CDR3 DNA reads as TGTGCCAGCAGTCCTGGAAAGGCACAAGAGACCCAGTACTTC.

The V call is TRBV5-1, the J call TRBJ2-5; D may correspond to TRBD1 or TRBD2 (6 bases each). V shed 2 bases and J shed 4 bases, with 15 bases lying between them. This CDR3 is built from 15 residues. Germline V gene data show CDR1 as SGHRS and CDR2 as YFSETQ. The CDR3: CASSFSLGGGETQYF. In nucleotides, the CDR3 is TGCGCCAGCAGCTTTTCACTAGGGGGAGGAGAGACCCAGTACTTC. The full variable domain, with the rest looked up from reference TRBV5-1 and TRBJ2-5, is KAGVTQTPRYLIKTRGQQVTLSCSPISGHRSVSWYQQTPGQGLQFLFEYFSETQRNKGNFPGRFSGRQFSNSRSEMNVSTLELGDSALYLCASSFSLGGGETQYFGPGTRLLVL.

This clonotype was observed once. J is TRBJ1-1 and V is TRBV18; tentatively, D is TRBD1 (5 bases). This CDR3 is 17 amino acids long. Deletions cut 5 bases from V and 4 bases from J, with 23 bases between. Looked up from germline, CDR1 is KGHSH and CDR2 is LQKENI. The CDR3 region is CASSLNQGANGGTEAFF. CDR3 coding DNA: TGTGCCAGCTCATTGAATCAGGGAGCAAATGGGGGCACTGAAGCTTTCTTT.

The chain employs TRBV12-3 or TRBV12-4 and TRBJ1-2, with D possibly being TRBD1 (6 bases). V was pared by 6 bases and J by 5 bases, with 10 bases between. This CDR3 spans 12 amino acids. The CDR3 here is CASSRQEYGYTF. CDR3 nucleotide sequence: TGTGCCAGCAGCCGACAGGAATATGGCTACACCTTC.

The chain employs TRBV27 and TRBJ2-3; the D is unclear. The V gene's germline CDR1 is MNHEY and CDR2 SMNVEV (reference sequence). This CDR3 contains 15 residues. Trimming removed 3 bases from V and 0 bases from J, with 10 bases in between. CDR3 DNA: TGTGCCAGCAGTTTGAGTGGGCTCAGCACAGATACGCAGTATTTT. Translation gives CASSLSGLSTDTQYF.